What follows are 6 T cell receptor beta chains derived from one specimen sequenced in a study of T-cell memory formation after mild COVID-19. From the 5' RACE reads, TCRdb called clonotypes with MiXCR, one entry per CDR3 protein. The data hold 350,000 to 450,000 distinct CDR3 sequences, with around 18% observed a single time. Sequenced: PBMCs or a T cell subset sorted from them (not recorded which). The receptors were sampled from an adult woman who had mild COVID-19 (a few samples of this study predate the infection). Cell type and time point are not known.

The V gene is TRBV5-1, the J gene TRBJ2-5; 7 nucleotides agree with TRBD2. The CDR3 has 16 residues. V lost 5 bases and J lost 5; bases outside the gene matches: 15. Germline V gene sequence: CDR1 SGHRS, CDR2 YFSETQ. CDR3 coding DNA: TGCGCCAGCAGGCCGGACTCCGGGAGGCCGGAGGAGACCCAGTACTTC. Its translation is CASRPDSGRPEETQYF.

The J gene is TRBJ1-3, the V gene TRBV7-9; no firm D call. Trimming stripped 0 bases from V and 1 base from J, with 10 bases between. Germline V gene sequence: CDR1 SEHNR, CDR2 FQNEAQ (reference sequence). CDR3 length: 16 residues. The CDR3 is CASSLAPVGSGNTIYF. The CDR3 region has the DNA TGTGCCAGCAGCTTAGCCCCAGTGGGGTCTGGAAACACCATATATTTT.

This clonotype was observed a handful of times. The V and J genes are TRBV20-1 and TRBJ1-1, with 8 bases identical to TRBD1. Germline V gene sequence: CDR1 DFQATT, CDR2 SNEGSKA (reference sequence). V shed 5 bases, J shed 1 base, and the junction held 3 bases outside the gene matches. This CDR3 comprises 13 residues. CDR3 in DNA: TGCAGTGCTTTACAGGGGGGGAACACTGAAGCTTTCTTT. Translating gives CSALQGGNTEAFF.

This clonotype was detected a few times. The rearrangement uses TRBV9 and TRBJ1-4; D is undetermined. The CDR3 extends over 14 amino acids. Trimming took off 4 bases at V and 7 bases at J, with 14 bases between the two ends. CDR1 is SGDLS, CDR2 YYNGEE, per germline. Here the CDR3 DNA reads TGTGCCAGCAGCAAAGGGAGAGGAGGTGAAAAACTGTTTTTT. Encoded protein: CASSKGRGGEKLFF.

The chain combines TRBV20-1 with TRBJ2-3, with D tentatively TRBD2 (6 bases). V lost 5 bases and J 0 bases, leaving 9 bases between the germline ends. The CDR3 runs 13 residues. CDR1 and CDR2 (germline): DFQATT, SNEGSKA (reference sequence). The CDR3 sequence is CSARDFSTDTQYF. The CDR3 coding sequence is TGCAGTGCTCGGGACTTTAGCACAGATACGCAGTATTTT.

This clonotype has only a few counts. This chain connects TRBV6-5 to TRBJ2-2; D ambiguous. Germline V gene lookup returns CDR1 MNHEY and CDR2 SVGAGI. Deletions cut 2 bases from V and 5 bases from J, with 15 bases between. The CDR3 consists of 16 residues. CDR3 nucleotide sequence: TGTGCCAGCAGTTACCCACTCGGCCGAGGAACCGGGGAGCTGTTTTTT. The encoded protein is CASSYPLGRGTGELFF.